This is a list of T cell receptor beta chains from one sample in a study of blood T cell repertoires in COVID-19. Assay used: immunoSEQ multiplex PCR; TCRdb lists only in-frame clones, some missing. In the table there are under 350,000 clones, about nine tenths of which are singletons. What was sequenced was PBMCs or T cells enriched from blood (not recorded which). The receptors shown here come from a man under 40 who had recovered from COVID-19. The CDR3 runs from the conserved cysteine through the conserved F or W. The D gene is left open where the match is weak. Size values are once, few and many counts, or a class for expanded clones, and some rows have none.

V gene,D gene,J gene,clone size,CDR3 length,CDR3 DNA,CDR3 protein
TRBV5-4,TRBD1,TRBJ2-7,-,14,TGTGCCAGCAGCTGGGACAGGGTTCCTTACGAGCAGTACTTC,CASSWDRVPYEQYF
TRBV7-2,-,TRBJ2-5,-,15,TGTGCCAGCAGCTTAGAGCGAAATTATGAAGAGACCCAGTACTTC,CASSLERNYEETQYF
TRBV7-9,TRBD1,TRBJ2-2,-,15,TGTGCCAGCAGCCCCGACAGGGAGAACACCGGGGAGCTGTTTTTT,CASSPDRENTGELFF
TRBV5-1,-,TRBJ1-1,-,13,TGCGCCAGCAGCCAAACAGCGAACACTGAAGCTTTCTTT,CASSQTANTEAFF
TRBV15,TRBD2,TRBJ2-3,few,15,TGTGCCACCAGCAGAAAGCGGGGGGGCACAGATACGCAGTATTTT,CATSRKRGGTDTQYF
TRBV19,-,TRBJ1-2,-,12,TGTGCCAGTAGTCATGACAGCTATGGCTACACCTTC,CASSHDSYGYTF
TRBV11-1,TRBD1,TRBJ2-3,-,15,TGTGCCAGCAGCCCCCGGGACAGGGGGCTATATACGCAGTATTTT,CASSPRDRGLYTQYF
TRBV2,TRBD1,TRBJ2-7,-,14,TGTGCCAGCAGTGAATTCGTAGGACAGGGTAAGCAGTACTTC,CASSEFVGQGKQYF
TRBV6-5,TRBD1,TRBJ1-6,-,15,TGTGCCAGCAGTTACGGAGACAGGGGAGATTCACCCCTCCACTTT,CASSYGDRGDSPLHF
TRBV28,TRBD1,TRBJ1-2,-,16,TGTGCCAGCAGTCCCCCGTACGGACAGGAAAACTATGGCTACACCTTC,CASSPPYGQENYGYTF
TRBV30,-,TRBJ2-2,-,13,TGCGCCTGGAGTGGACATAGGACCGGGGAGCTGTTTTTT,CAWSGHRTGELFF
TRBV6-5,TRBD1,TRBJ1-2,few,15,TGTGCCAGCAGTCTCCGGGACAGGGGGCACTATGGCTACACCTTC,CASSLRDRGHYGYTF
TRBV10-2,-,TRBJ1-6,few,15,TGCGCCAGCAGTGAGTCGAATCGGGATAGTTCACCCCTCCACTTT,CASSESNRDSSPLHF
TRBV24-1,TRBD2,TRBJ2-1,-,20,TGTGCCACCAGTGATTTTCGGGGGACTAGCGGGAGTAACTCCTACAATGAGCAGTTCTTC,CATSDFRGTSGSNSYNEQFF
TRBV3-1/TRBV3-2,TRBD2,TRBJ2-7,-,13,TGTGCCAGCGGACTAGCGGGAGGCTACGAGCAGTACTTC,CASGLAGGYEQYF
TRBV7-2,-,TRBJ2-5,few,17,TGTGCCAGCAGCTTAAAGTTGATTGCACGAGCGGAAGAGACCCAGTACTTC,CASSLKLIARAEETQYF
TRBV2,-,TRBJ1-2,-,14,TGTGCCAGCAGGGGGGGGAGTAGCCCCTATGACTACACCTTC,CASRGGSSPYDYTF
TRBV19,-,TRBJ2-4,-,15,TGTGCCAGTAGTAGACGGACAGACGTTGGAAACATTCAGTACTTC,CASSRRTDVGNIQYF
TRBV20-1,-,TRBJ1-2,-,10,TGCAGTGCTCATTTCTATGGCTACACCTTC,CSAHFYGYTF
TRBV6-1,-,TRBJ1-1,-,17,TGTGCCAGCAGTGAAGCGCGGGTGGTGCCCGGGGACACTGAAGCTTTCTTT,CASSEARVVPGDTEAFF
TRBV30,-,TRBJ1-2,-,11,TGTGCCCTGGCGGAGAGGGATGGCTACACCTTC,CALAERDGYTF
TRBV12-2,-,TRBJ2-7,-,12,TGTGCTGGACTTACGGGGTACTACGAGCAGTACTTC,CAGLTGYYEQYF
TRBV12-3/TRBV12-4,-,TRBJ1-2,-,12,TGTGCCAGCGCTAAGGACAGCTATGGCTACACCTTC,CASAKDSYGYTF
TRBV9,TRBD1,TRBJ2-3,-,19,TGTGCCAGCACCCCGCTCCTTAACGACAGGGGCGAATGGACAGATACGCAGTATTTT,CASTPLLNDRGEWTDTQYF
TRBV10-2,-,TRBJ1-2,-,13,TGCGCCAGCACCCCGACAGGCAACTATGGCTACACCTTC,CASTPTGNYGYTF
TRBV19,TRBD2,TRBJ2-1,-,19,TGTGCCAGTAGTATAGAGTGGGGGGGGAGCAGCAGTGCCTACAATGAGCAGTTCTTC,CASSIEWGGSSSAYNEQFF
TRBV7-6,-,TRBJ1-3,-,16,TGTGCCAGCAGCTTGGCGGGACCTCTTTTTGGAAACACCATATATTTT,CASSLAGPLFGNTIYF
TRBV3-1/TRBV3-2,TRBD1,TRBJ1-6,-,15,TGTGCCAGCAGCCATCGGCAGGGGGCTAATTCACCCCTCCACTTT,CASSHRQGANSPLHF
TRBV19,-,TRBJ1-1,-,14,TGTGCCAGTAGTATCGATCAGTGGTCCCCTGAAGCTTTCTTT,CASSIDQWSPEAFF
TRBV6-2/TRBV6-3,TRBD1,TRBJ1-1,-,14,TGTGCCAGCAGTTCATGGACAGGGAGCACTGAAGCTTTCTTT,CASSSWTGSTEAFF
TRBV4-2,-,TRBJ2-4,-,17,TGTGCCAGCAGCCGCGCAGGAGGGAGGGGGGCCAAAAACATTCAGTACTTC,CASSRAGGRGAKNIQYF
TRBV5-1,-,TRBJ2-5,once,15,TGCGCCAGCACCAAGGGCAGGGGATGGGCGGAGACCCAGTACTTC,CASTKGRGWAETQYF
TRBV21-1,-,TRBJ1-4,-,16,TGTGCCAGCAGCCTTCGGAGGGGACAGGGCAATGAAAAACTGTTTTTT,CASSLRRGQGNEKLFF
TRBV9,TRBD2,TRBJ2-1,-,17,TGTGCCAGCAGCGTAGAGTACAGCGGGACTAGGTACAATGAGCAGTTCTTC,CASSVEYSGTRYNEQFF
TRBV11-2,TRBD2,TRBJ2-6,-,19,TGTGCCAGCAGCGCCCGGACTAGCGTCGAACTTTCTGGGGCCAACGTCCTGACTTTC,CASSARTSVELSGANVLTF
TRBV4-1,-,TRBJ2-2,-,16,TGCGCCAGCAGTCCACAGGGTATTAAGAACACCGGGGAGCTGTTTTTT,CASSPQGIKNTGELFF
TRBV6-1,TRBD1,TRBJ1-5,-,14,TGTGCCAGCAGTGAAGAACAGGGGAATCAGCCCCAGCATTTT,CASSEEQGNQPQHF
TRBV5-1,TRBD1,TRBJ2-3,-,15,TGCGCCAGCAGCTTGACCAGGGGGCCCACAGATACGCAGTATTTT,CASSLTRGPTDTQYF
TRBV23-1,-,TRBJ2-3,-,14,TGCGCCAGCAGTCAATCGAAGAGTCTCGGTACGCAGTATTTT,CASSQSKSLGTQYF
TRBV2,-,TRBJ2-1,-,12,TGTGCCAGCGACCTAGCCCGTGATGAGCAGTTCTTC,CASDLARDEQFF
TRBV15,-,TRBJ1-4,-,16,TGTGCCACCAGCCAAGACGGAGTTGCAACTAATGAAAAACTGTTTTTT,CATSQDGVATNEKLFF
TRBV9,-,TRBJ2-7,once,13,TGTGCCAGCAGCGTAGGGGACTCCACTCCCCCGGTCTTC,CASSVGDSTPPVF
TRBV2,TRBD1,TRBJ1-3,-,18,TGTGCCAGCCTCCGGGACAGGGGAGCTAGGGCTTCTGGAAACACCATATATTTT,CASLRDRGARASGNTIYF
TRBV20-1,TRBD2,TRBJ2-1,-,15,TGCAGTGCTAGTGATCCCCAGCGGGGGAACAATGAGCAGTTCTTC,CSASDPQRGNNEQFF
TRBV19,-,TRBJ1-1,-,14,TGTGCCAGTGCCCCGAGGAGGGAGGGCCTAGGAGCTTTCTTT,CASAPRREGLGAFF
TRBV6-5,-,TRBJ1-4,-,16,TGTGCCAGCAGTTACCGAGGAGGCTCCGGTGTGAGGAAACTGTTTTTT,CASSYRGGSGVRKLFF